This T cell receptor (beta chain) stems from a study of blood T cells in healthy people across ages. Whole-study results and caveats: Long-lived and aged donors differed, with more naive CD4+ cells and higher diversity in the long-lived.

A J-beta primer mix and a sample-barcoded 5' primer were used in a second PCR of about 6 to 12 cycles. TCRdb ran MiXCR on the 5' RACE reads and lists one entry per CDR3 protein. This repertoire shows nearly 800,000 distinct CDR3 sequences, just over 55% found once; its top ten account for roughly 24%. The CDR3 extends over 15 amino acids. Trimming took 3 bases from V and 2 from J; bases not matched to a gene: 4. Comments on this clonotype: The antigen is undetermined.

V usage is TRBV12-3 or TRBV12-4 and J usage is TRBJ2-5; 9 bases map to TRBD1. The receptor was derived from a man in his forties or fifties in good health. Sequencing was done on a sample of blood. The CDR3 loop is CASSFPGQGQETQYF. CDR3 DNA sequence: TGTGCCAGCAGTTTCCCGGGACAGGGACAAGAGACCCAGTACTTC.